The clone carrying this T cell receptor (beta chain) was seen repeatedly, ten times or more. J was trimmed by 4 bases and V by 4 bases; bases with no gene match: 13. In germline, CDR1 is MDHEN, CDR2 SYDVKM. The CDR3 consists of 16 residues. Individual cDNA molecules were tagged with unique molecular identifiers, the study reported. TCRdb re-called the 5' RACE reads through MiXCR, storing one row per CDR3 protein. Found here are 50,000 to 60,000 distinct CDR3 sequences, approximately 9.9% of them singletons; the top ten hold around 21%. This sample was taken from a study of early T cells in non-severe SARS-CoV-2 infection. Study-level background: The sequenced material was bulk RNA from unsorted whole blood, and its chains were unpaired.

The V and J genes are TRBV28 and TRBJ2-7; 7 nucleotides line up with TRBD2. The clonotype was recovered from an adult who was a healthcare worker with PCR-confirmed SARS-CoV-2 infection or an uninfected control (not recorded which). Sequences were obtained from whole blood. The CDR3 DNA sequence: TGTGCCAGCAGTTCCCCCGGGCGACTAGCAAGGTACGAGCAGTACTTC. Its protein is CASSSPGRLARYEQYF. The complete variable domain, with remaining parts taken from reference TRBV28 and TRBJ2-7, reads DVKVTQSSRYLVKRTGEKVFLECVQDMDHENMFWYRQDPGLGLRLIYFSYDVKMKEKGDIPEGYSVSREKKERFSLILESASTNQTSMYLCASSSPGRLARYEQYFGPGTRLTVT.